A selection of T cell receptor beta chains follows, all from one sample in a study of blood T cell repertoires in COVID-19. Clones were read by immunoSEQ multiplex PCR, and TCRdb kept only the in-frame ones, dropping some. The profile shows about 180,000 clones, roughly 80% of them singletons. The sequencing sample was made of peripheral blood. Receptors were obtained from a human donor in a cohort sampled during active COVID-19. The CDR3 runs from the conserved cysteine through the conserved F or W.

TRBV6-5	TRBJ1-5	CASSYSGTADQPQHF
TRBV11-2	TRBJ1-6	CASSPNPDRGTPLHF
TRBV9	TRBJ1-1	CASSGGTGLGTEAFF
TRBV3-1/TRBV3-2	TRBJ2-5	CASSQDIAGGYQETQYF
TRBV7-8	TRBJ2-3	CASSLGLAVRDTQYF
TRBV2	TRBJ2-5	CAPRAGEETQYF
TRBV4-1	TRBJ1-5	CASSQATGISSQHF
TRBV6-5	TRBJ2-1	CAVHSSLASDEQFF
TRBV6-5	TRBJ2-3	CASSRLPGSTDTQYF
TRBV4-1	TRBJ1-2	CASSQSPASRNYGYTF
TRBV9	TRBJ1-2	CASSPLTGAGGYTF
TRBV6-1	TRBJ2-1	CASSEAAQGRLGEQFF
TRBV29-1	TRBJ2-1	CSVPTSGGFSSYNEQFF
TRBV4-2	TRBJ2-2	CASSQDLETSRAGELFF
TRBV7-7	TRBJ2-7	CASSPGDPTGEQYF
TRBV6-4	TRBJ2-1	CASSAVAGGDSEQFF
TRBV2	TRBJ1-1	CASTTLGLTRDEAFF
TRBV7-3	TRBJ1-1	CASSSTGNTEAFF
TRBV5-1	TRBJ1-2	CASSLRDSDNYGYTF
TRBV9	TRBJ2-6	CASSDYRQNPTSGANVLTF
TRBV5-6	TRBJ1-5	CASSLGGGNQPQHF
TRBV13	TRBJ1-1	CASSSVDRTLITEAFF
TRBV6-5	TRBJ1-4	CASRDRAGEKLFF
TRBV19	TRBJ1-1	CASSIGQLNTEAFF
TRBV5-4	TRBJ2-2	CASSQSGAQGELFF
TRBV7-3	TRBJ2-2	CASSLAVSGELFF
TRBV5-6	TRBJ1-1	CASSPYHDSIPEAFF
TRBV6-5	TRBJ1-2	CASSYSSSRYGYTF
TRBV9	TRBJ1-5	CASSVGSDNQPQHF
TRBV4-1	TRBJ2-3	CASSQDDAGGADTQYF
TRBV3-1/TRBV3-2	TRBJ2-7	CASSQVSGGEQYF
TRBV18	TRBJ1-4	CASSPRGTGAATNEKLFF
TRBV7-3	TRBJ2-7	CASSRIAGGLSEQYF
TRBV6-5	TRBJ1-5	CASSYSVPSNQPQHF
TRBV14	TRBJ2-1	CASSPGPLRAGGSSYNEQFF
TRBV5-1	TRBJ1-6	CASSLQQGRINSPLHF
TRBV6-1	TRBJ2-1	CASSDRPGRVYNEQFF
TRBV5-1	TRBJ2-6	CASSFNPDRSSGANVLTF
TRBV6-1	TRBJ1-2	CASSEAYGRRGNYGYTF
TRBV30	TRBJ1-6	CAWRSRDSRNSPLHF
TRBV3-1/TRBV3-2	TRBJ2-6	CASRTTGSGANVLTF
TRBV12-5	TRBJ2-5	CASGFTSGGIETQYF
TRBV11-2	TRBJ2-6	CASSLRTTGGVGANVLTF
TRBV7-9	TRBJ2-3	CASSSLVAGASTDTQYF
TRBV2	TRBJ1-6	CASSQQGQGGSPLHF
TRBV29-1	TRBJ2-7	CSVVITGHYEQYF
TRBV6-6	TRBJ1-2	CASSYIWDTKIYTF
TRBV6-4	TRBJ1-5	CASSRGYNQPQHF
TRBV10-1	TRBJ1-1	CASSDLWGGRKNTEAFF
TRBV6-5	TRBJ1-2	CASSSPTGFHGYTF
TRBV11-2	TRBJ1-1	CASSLGRTGADTEAFF